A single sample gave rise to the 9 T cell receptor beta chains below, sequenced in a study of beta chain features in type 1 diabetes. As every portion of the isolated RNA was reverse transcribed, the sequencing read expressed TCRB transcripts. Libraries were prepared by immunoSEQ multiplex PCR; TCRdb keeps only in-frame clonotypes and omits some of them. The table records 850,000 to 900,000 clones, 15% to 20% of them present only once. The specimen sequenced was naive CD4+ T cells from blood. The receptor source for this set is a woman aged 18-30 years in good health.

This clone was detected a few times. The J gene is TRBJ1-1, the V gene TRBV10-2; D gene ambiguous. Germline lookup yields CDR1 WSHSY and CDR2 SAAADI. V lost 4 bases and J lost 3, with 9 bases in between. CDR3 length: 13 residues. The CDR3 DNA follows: TGCGCCAGCAGTGTTTACGGGGACACTGAAGCTTTCTTT. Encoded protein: CASSVYGDTEAFF.

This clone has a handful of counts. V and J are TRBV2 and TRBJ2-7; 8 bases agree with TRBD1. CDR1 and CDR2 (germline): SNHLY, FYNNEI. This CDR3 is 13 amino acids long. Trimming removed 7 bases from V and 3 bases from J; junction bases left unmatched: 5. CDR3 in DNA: TGTGCCAGCATGTACGGACAGGGCTACGAGCAGTACTTC. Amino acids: CASMYGQGYEQYF.

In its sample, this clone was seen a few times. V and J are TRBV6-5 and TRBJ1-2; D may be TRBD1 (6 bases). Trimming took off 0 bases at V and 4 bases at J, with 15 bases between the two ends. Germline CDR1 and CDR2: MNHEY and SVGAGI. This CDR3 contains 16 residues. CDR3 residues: CASSYSYRSGAYGYTF. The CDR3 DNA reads TGTGCCAGCAGTTACTCTTACAGGTCGGGGGCCTATGGCTACACCTTC.

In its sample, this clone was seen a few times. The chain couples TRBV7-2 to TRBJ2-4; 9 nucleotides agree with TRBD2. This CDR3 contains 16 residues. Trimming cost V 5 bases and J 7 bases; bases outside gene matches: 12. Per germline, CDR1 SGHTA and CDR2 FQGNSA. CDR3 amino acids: CASSPQGAGGWNIQYF. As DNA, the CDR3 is TGTGCCAGCAGCCCCCAGGGAGCGGGAGGTTGGAACATTCAGTACTTC.

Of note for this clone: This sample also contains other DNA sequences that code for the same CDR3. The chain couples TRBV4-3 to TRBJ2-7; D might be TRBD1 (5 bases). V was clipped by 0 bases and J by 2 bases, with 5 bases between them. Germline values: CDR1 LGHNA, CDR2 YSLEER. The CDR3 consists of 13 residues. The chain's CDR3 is CASSQDRAYEQYF. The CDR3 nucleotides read TGCGCCAGCAGCCAAGACAGGGCCTACGAGCAGTACTTC.

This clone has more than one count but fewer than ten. CDR3 in amino acids: CASSADGYLEVGQYF. The DNA of the CDR3 is TGTGCCAGCAGCGCAGACGGATACCTCGAGGTTGGCCAGTACTTC. The J gene is TRBJ2-5, the V gene TRBV7-9; D gene ambiguous. The CDR3 runs 15 residues. Trimming took off 5 bases at V and 10 bases at J, with 23 bases between the two ends. Germline loops: CDR1 SEHNR, CDR2 FQNEAQ (reference sequence).

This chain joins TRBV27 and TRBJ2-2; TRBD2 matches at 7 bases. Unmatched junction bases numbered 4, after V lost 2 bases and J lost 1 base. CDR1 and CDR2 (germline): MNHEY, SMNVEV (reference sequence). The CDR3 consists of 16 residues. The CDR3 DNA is TGTGCCAGCAGTTTACTCGCTAGCGGGAACACCGGGGAGCTGTTTTTT. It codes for CASSLLASGNTGELFF.

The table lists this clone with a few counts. The CDR3 protein is CASSLTILGNTGELFF. CDR3 bases: TGTGCCAGCAGCTTAACTATTTTGGGGAACACCGGGGAGCTGTTTTTT. The V and J genes are TRBV7-2 and TRBJ2-2; D remains ambiguous. Trimming stripped 2 bases from V and 1 base from J, with 11 bases between. The CDR3 runs 16 residues. The V gene's germline CDR1 is SGHTA and CDR2 FQGNSA.

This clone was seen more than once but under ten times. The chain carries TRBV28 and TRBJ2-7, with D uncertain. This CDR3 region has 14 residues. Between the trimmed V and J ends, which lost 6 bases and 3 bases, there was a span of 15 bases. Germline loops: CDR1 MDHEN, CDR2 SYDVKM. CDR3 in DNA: TGTGCCAGCAGAACGCCAGGTCAAGTCTACGAGCAGTACTTC. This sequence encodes CASRTPGQVYEQYF.